This TCR beta chain was documented in a study of blood T cell repertoires in COVID-19. Study overall: Collection of acute and convalescent COVID-19 samples took place in the United States, Italy and Spain. From T cells, B-cell-depleted T cells, or PBMCs came the material, which was cDNA or gDNA.

TCRdb keeps only in-frame clones here, not all; method: immunoSEQ multiplex PCR. The table includes 200,000 to 250,000 clones, around three quarters detected once. Germline assignment: CDR1 ENHRY and CDR2 SYGVKD. Trimming shortened V by 3 bases and J by 6 bases, and 11 bases separated the two germline ends. The length of the CDR3 is 13 residues. This receptor was taken from a woman between 70 and 85 years old with acute or convalescent COVID-19. The source material was peripheral blood. V usage is TRBV10-3 and J usage is TRBJ1-2; TRBD1 might be the D (6 bases). Written as DNA, the CDR3 is TGTGCCATCAGTGATACAGGGACGAATGGCTACACCTTC. It is translated as CAISDTGTNGYTF.